Below, 11 T cell receptor beta chains from the same sample are listed, as sequenced in a study of a mutant IDH1 vaccine in newly diagnosed glioma. The sample's time point: week 23, last vaccination. Vaccination used 300 ug of mutant IDH1 20-mer peptide per dose, with topical imiquimod. No cognate antigen is known for these TCRs. Libraries were prepared by immunoSEQ multiplex PCR; TCRdb keeps only in-frame clonotypes and omits some of them. The sample lists 82,000 or so clones; 70% to 90% were seen once. The source material was PBMCs, sampled from a glioma patient whose treatment included an IDH1 peptide vaccine. These receptors were obtained from a man aged 30 to 39 with glioma. Some clones in this sample may be carry-over from other donors' samples.

V gene TRBV30 combines with J gene TRBJ2-3; D is unclear. Trimming left V 2 bases short and J 4 bases short, with 7 bases between. From germline, CDR1 is GTSNPN and CDR2 SVGIG (reference sequence). The CDR3 consists of 12 residues. For the CDR3, the DNA is TGTGCCTGGAGTAGCCTCGCAGATACGCAGTATTTT. The encoded protein is CAWSSLADTQYF.

The rearrangement uses TRBV7-9 and TRBJ2-1; D is uncertain. CDR3 length: 12 residues. The V end was cut by 2 bases, the J end by 6 bases, with 5 bases between. Germline V gene sequence: CDR1 SEHNR, CDR2 FQNEAQ (reference sequence). The CDR3 bases are TGTGCCAGCAGCTTATGGGTCAATGAGCAGTTCTTC. Its protein product is CASSLWVNEQFF.

V and J are TRBV7-9 and TRBJ2-2, with D hard to call. Germline V lookup: CDR1 SEHNR, CDR2 FQNEAQ (reference sequence). The V end lost 2 bases, the J end lost 7 bases, and 5 bases lay between the germline ends. This CDR3 region has 12 residues. The CDR3 is CASSLKVGELFF. CDR3 nucleotide sequence: TGTGCCAGCAGCTTAAAGGTCGGGGAGCTGTTTTTT.

This clone is a singleton in its sample. CDR3 protein: CASTTGGGYTF. In nucleotides, the CDR3 is TGTGCCAGCACCACCGGAGGGGGCTACACCTTC. This sequence joins TRBV25-1 and TRBJ1-2; D ambiguous. The CDR3 is 11 amino acids. The V end was cut by 7 bases, the J end by 8 bases, with 11 bases between. CDR1 is MGHDK, CDR2 SYGVNS, per germline.

The chain has TRBV7-9 and TRBJ2-5; D unresolved. Germline V gene data show CDR1 as SEHNR and CDR2 as FQNEAQ (reference sequence). Trimming removed 2 bases at V and 4 bases at J, with 8 bases between. The CDR3 is 13 amino acids. The CDR3 DNA reads as TGTGCCAGCAGCTTAATGGGTCGAGAGACCCAGTACTTC. Protein product: CASSLMGRETQYF. Full variable domain (missing parts from reference TRBV7-9 and TRBJ2-5): DTGVSQNPRHKITKRGQNVTFRCDPISEHNRLYWYRQTLGQGPEFLTYFQNEAQLEKSRLLSDRFSAERPKGSFSTLEIQRTEQGDSAMYLCASSLMGRETQYFGPGTRLLVL.

The CDR3 DNA is TGTGCCAGCTCTCTATTAGGGACAGGCTCTAGCAATCAGCCCCAGCATTTT. Its translation: CASSLLGTGSSNQPQHF. The V gene is TRBV18, the J gene TRBJ1-5, with TRBD1 matching 8 bases. This CDR3 is built from 17 residues. Per the germline V gene, CDR1 is KGHSH and CDR2 is LQKENI. V was pared by 6 bases and J by 0 bases, with 10 bases of the junction left unmatched.

The rearrangement links TRBV7-9 to TRBJ2-3; tentative D call: TRBD2 (5 bases). The CDR3 is 17 amino acids. Germline CDR1 is SEHNR and CDR2 is FQNEAQ (reference sequence). Trimming pared 5 bases from V and 6 bases from J, leaving 24 bases between. The CDR3 nucleotides read TGTGCCAGCAGCCCGACTACTAGTAACTCAAAAACCGATACGCAGTATTTT. This codes for CASSPTTSNSKTDTQYF.

The V gene is TRBV28, the J gene TRBJ1-1, with TRBD1 as a possible D gene (6 bases). The germline V gene encodes CDR1 MDHEN and CDR2 SYDVKM. CDR3 length: 17 amino acids. V lost 11 bases and J 4 bases, leaving 29 bases between the germline ends. The CDR3 spells CAGARTLSAKGGTEAFF. The DNA of the CDR3 is TGTGCCGGCGCAAGGACTCTCTCGGCAAAGGGGGGCACTGAAGCTTTCTTT.

This chain connects TRBV4-1 to TRBJ1-2; the match to TRBD1 covers 7 bases. V shed 1 base, J shed 3 bases, and the junction held 5 bases outside the gene matches. Germline V lookup: CDR1 MGHRA, CDR2 YSYEKL. This CDR3 has 15 amino acids. CDR3 loop: CASSQVEGAHYGYTF. DNA of the CDR3: TGCGCCAGCAGCCAAGTCGAGGGGGCTCACTATGGCTACACCTTC.

V is TRBV7-9 and J is TRBJ2-3; possibly TRBD2 for D (5 bases). Germline-derived CDR1 and CDR2 are SEHNR and FQNEAQ (reference sequence). The CDR3 covers 12 residues. Deletions cut 2 bases from V and 10 bases from J, with 10 bases between. The CDR3 bases are TGTGCCAGCAGCTTAAGCTGGGGAGCGCAGTATTTT. Translated: CASSLSWGAQYF.

The V call is TRBV18, the J call TRBJ2-1; 7 bases fit TRBD2. Germline values: CDR1 KGHSH, CDR2 LQKENI. The length of the CDR3 is 14 residues. J lost 7 bases, V lost 5 bases, and 8 bases had no gene match. In nucleotides, the CDR3 is TGTGCCAGCTCAAACCCGGGAGGTCCGAATGAGCAGTTCTTC. Translated, it gives CASSNPGGPNEQFF.